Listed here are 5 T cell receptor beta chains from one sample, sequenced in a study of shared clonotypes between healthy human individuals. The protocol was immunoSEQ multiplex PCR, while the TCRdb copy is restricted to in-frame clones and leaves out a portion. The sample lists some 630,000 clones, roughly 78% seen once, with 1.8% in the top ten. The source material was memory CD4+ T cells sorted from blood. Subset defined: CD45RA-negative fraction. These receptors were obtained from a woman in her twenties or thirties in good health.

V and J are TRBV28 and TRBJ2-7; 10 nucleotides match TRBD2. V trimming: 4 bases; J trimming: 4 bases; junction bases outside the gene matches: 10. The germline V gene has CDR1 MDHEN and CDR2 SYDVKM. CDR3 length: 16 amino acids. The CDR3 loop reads CASSSLTSGNLYEQYF. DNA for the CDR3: TGTGCCAGCAGTTCCCTCACTAGCGGGAACTTATACGAGCAGTACTTC.

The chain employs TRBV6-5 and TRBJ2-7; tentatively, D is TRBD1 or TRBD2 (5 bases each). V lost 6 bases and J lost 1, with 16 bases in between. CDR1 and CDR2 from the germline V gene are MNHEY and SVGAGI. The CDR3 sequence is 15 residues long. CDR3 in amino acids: CASRGSGAGSYEQYF. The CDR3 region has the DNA TGTGCCAGCAGGGGATCCGGGGCAGGGTCCTACGAGCAGTACTTC.

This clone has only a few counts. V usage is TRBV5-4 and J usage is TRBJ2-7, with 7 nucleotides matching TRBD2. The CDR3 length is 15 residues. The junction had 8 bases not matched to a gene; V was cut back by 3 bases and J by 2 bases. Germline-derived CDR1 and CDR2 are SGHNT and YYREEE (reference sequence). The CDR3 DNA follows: TGTGCCAGCAGCTCGATGGCCGCGGGAGCCTACGAGCAGTACTTC. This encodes CASSSMAAGAYEQYF.

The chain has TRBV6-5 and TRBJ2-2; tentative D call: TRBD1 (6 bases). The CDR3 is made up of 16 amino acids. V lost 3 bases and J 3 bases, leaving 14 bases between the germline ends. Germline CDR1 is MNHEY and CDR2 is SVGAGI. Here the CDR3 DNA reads TGTGCCAGCAGTTATCGACAGGCAAGGGACACCGGGGAGCTGTTTTTT. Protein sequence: CASSYRQARDTGELFF.

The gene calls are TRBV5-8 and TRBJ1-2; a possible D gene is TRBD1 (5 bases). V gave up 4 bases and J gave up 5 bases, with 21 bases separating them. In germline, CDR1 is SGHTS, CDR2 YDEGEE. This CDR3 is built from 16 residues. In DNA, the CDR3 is TGTGCCAGCAGCCCCGGGGCTTGGAGGATAGGGTATGGCTACACCTTC. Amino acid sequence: CASSPGAWRIGYGYTF.